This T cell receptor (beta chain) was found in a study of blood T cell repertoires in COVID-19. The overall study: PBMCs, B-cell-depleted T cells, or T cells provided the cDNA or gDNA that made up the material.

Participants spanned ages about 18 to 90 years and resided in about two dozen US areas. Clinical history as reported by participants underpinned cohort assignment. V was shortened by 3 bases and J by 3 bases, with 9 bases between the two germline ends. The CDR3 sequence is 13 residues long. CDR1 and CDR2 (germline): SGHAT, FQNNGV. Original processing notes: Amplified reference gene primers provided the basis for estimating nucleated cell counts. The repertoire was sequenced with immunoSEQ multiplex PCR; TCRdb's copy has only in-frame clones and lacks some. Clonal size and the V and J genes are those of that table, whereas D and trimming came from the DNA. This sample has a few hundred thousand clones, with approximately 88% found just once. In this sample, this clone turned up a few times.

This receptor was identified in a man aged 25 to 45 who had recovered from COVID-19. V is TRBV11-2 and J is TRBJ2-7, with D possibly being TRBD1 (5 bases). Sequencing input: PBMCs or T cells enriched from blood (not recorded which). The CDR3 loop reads CASSFGAGYEQYF. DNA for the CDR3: TGTGCCAGCAGCTTTGGGGCAGGCTACGAGCAGTACTTC.